Below, 22 T cell receptor beta chains from the same sample are listed, as sequenced in a study of glioma-infiltrating T cells after dendritic cell vaccination (dated by TCRdb to about 2016). To prepare the library, the immunoSEQ multiplex PCR assay was applied. Held by TCRdb, this immuneACCESS table contains in-frame sequences only and omits some clones. Under half of the omission traces to an unresolved V gene where checked; the cause of the rest is unknown. The sample table contains approximately 100,000 clones; only one count was recorded for roughly three quarters of them. Of the sample, less than 7% is held by the ten largest clones. The material was blood, obtained before dendritic cell vaccination. All receptors come from a human donor with glioblastoma.

This rearrangement joins TRBV2 to TRBJ1-2; 9 nucleotides match TRBD1. Trimming cost V 5 bases and J 4 bases; bases outside gene matches: 2. The CDR3 has 13 residues. Per germline, CDR1 SNHLY and CDR2 FYNNEI. This CDR3 is CASSWDRAYGYTF. In DNA form, the CDR3 reads TGTGCCAGCAGTTGGGACAGGGCCTATGGCTACACCTTC.

V usage is TRBV27 and J usage is TRBJ2-5; 10 nucleotides align to TRBD2. V shed 6 bases, J shed 4 bases, and the junction held 8 bases outside the gene matches. The CDR3 sequence is 15 residues long. The germline gives CDR1 MNHEY, CDR2 SMNVEV (reference sequence). The CDR3 sequence is CASRTSGIGGETQYF. In DNA, the CDR3 is TGTGCCAGCAGAACTAGCGGGATCGGGGGAGAGACCCAGTACTTC.

The chain has TRBV9 and TRBJ2-1, with 7 bases lining up with TRBD2. In germline, CDR1 is SGDLS, CDR2 YYNGEE. The V gene end was trimmed by 0 bases and the J gene end by 2 bases; junction bases not matched to a gene: 5. This CDR3 region has 16 residues. CDR3 nucleotides: TGTGCCAGCAGCGTAGGCCTTCGGGGGGCCTACAATGAGCAGTTCTTC. It translates to CASSVGLRGAYNEQFF. Looking up the rest from reference TRBV9 and TRBJ2-1 gives the full variable domain: DSGVTQTPKHLITATGQRVTLRCSPRSGDLSVYWYQQSLDQGLQFLIQYYNGEERAKGNILERFSAQQFPDLHSELNLSSLELGDSALYFCASSVGLRGAYNEQFFGPGTRLTVL.

The chain combines TRBV28 with TRBJ1-2; TRBD1 might be the D (5 bases). Trimming shortened V by 1 base and J by 6 bases, and 12 bases separated the two germline ends. Per germline, CDR1 MDHEN and CDR2 SYDVKM. This CDR3 is built from 14 residues. As DNA, the CDR3 is TGTGCCAGCAGTTTATTCGGGGGTTGGGATGGCTACACCTTC. The encoded protein is CASSLFGGWDGYTF.

In this sample, this clone turned up once. This chain links TRBV6-1 with TRBJ1-1; D perhaps matches TRBD1 (6 bases). This CDR3 is 15 amino acids long. The germline CDR1 and CDR2 sequences are MNHNS and SASEGT. V was shortened by 6 bases and J by 1 base, with 15 bases between the two germline ends. The CDR3 protein is CASRLSDRSNTEAFF. In nucleotides, the CDR3 is TGTGCCAGCAGGCTCTCGGACAGATCGAACACTGAAGCTTTCTTT.

This clone turned up a few times. In nucleotides, the CDR3 is TGTGCCAGTAGTTCCCTCCTTAAGGGGGCTAATGAAAAACTGTTTTTT. Its protein product is CASSSLLKGANEKLFF. This chain uses TRBV19 with TRBJ1-4; D might be TRBD1 (6 bases). The V gene's germline CDR1 is LNHDA and CDR2 SQIVND (reference sequence). There are 16 residues in the CDR3. V gave up 5 bases and J gave up 3 bases, with 16 bases separating them.

A note on this clone: Different DNA sequences within this sample yield the same CDR3. The rearrangement links TRBV5-1 to TRBJ2-3; 12 bases match TRBD2. The CDR3 consists of 18 residues. Germline CDR1 SGHRS, CDR2 YFSETQ. V gave up 1 base and J gave up 0 bases; unmatched junction bases: 6. The CDR3 is CASSLKPGTSGSTDTQYF. The CDR3 DNA reads TGCGCCAGCAGCTTGAAGCCCGGGACTAGCGGGAGCACAGATACGCAGTATTTT.

V is TRBV9 and J is TRBJ2-3, with 9 bases fitting TRBD2. Trimming removed 1 base from V and 2 bases from J; junction bases left unmatched: 5. Germline loops: CDR1 SGDLS, CDR2 YYNGEE. The CDR3 loop spans 16 amino acids. The CDR3 protein is CASSVSAGGLTDTQYF. DNA for the CDR3: TGTGCCAGCAGCGTATCGGCGGGGGGGCTCACAGATACGCAGTATTTT.

The chain joins TRBV28 to TRBJ1-1; the D is unclear. The CDR3 runs 14 residues. Deletions cut 5 bases from V and 5 bases from J, with 15 bases between. Germline V gene data show CDR1 as MDHEN and CDR2 as SYDVKM. CDR3 residues: CASSPYGVATEAFF. CDR3 nucleotides: TGTGCCAGCAGTCCTTACGGGGTAGCGACTGAAGCTTTCTTT.

The CDR3 DNA is TGTGCCAGCAGTGCGAGTAGCCCACATACGCAGTATTTT. As protein: CASSASSPHTQYF. J is TRBJ2-3 and V is TRBV2; no clear D. The germline gives CDR1 SNHLY, CDR2 FYNNEI. Trimming pared 4 bases from V and 7 bases from J, leaving 12 bases between. The CDR3 runs 13 residues.

The sample holds one count of this clone. The V call is TRBV5-4, the J call TRBJ2-7, with D maybe TRBD1 (6 bases). The CDR3 extends over 14 amino acids. V dropped 6 bases and J dropped 1 base, with 14 bases sitting between them. From germline, CDR1 is SGHNT and CDR2 YYREEE (reference sequence). The CDR3 region is CASKATGTSYEQYF. CDR3 in DNA: TGTGCCAGCAAAGCCACAGGGACGTCCTACGAGCAGTACTTC.

The chain links TRBV7-9 to TRBJ1-6; D remains unclear. There are 14 residues in the CDR3. V was shortened by 5 bases and J by 6 bases, with 11 bases between the two germline ends. In germline, CDR1 is SEHNR, CDR2 FQNEAQ (reference sequence). The CDR3 coding sequence is TGTGCCAGCAGCCCCCCCGTCCTTAATTCACCCCTCCACTTT. Translation: CASSPPVLNSPLHF.

This clone was seen a few times. The chain joins TRBV9 to TRBJ2-1; unclear D gene. V shed 4 bases and J shed 5 bases, with 16 bases lying between them. CDR3 length: 15 amino acids. Germline V gene sequence: CDR1 SGDLS, CDR2 YYNGEE. The DNA for the CDR3 is TGTGCCAGCAGCCAAGGTGGCGGAAAAGACAATGAGCAGTTCTTC. Translation: CASSQGGGKDNEQFF.

CDR3 amino acids: CASSQAPVSPNEQFF. The CDR3 DNA reads as TGCGCCAGCAGCCAAGCCCCGGTATCCCCTAATGAGCAGTTCTTC. V is TRBV4-1 and J is TRBJ2-1; D remains unclear. The V gene lost 1 base and the J gene lost 7 bases, with 14 bases spanning the gap. Germline CDR1 is MGHRA and CDR2 is YSYEKL. The CDR3 extends over 15 amino acids.

The chain couples TRBV9 to TRBJ2-7; D may be TRBD2 (6 bases). Germline lookup yields CDR1 SGDLS and CDR2 YYNGEE. CDR3 length: 16 amino acids. Trimming cost V 0 bases and J 4 bases, with 17 bases left between them. CDR3 in DNA: TGTGCCAGCAGCGTAGCGGGAGAAGGGCCTCCTTACGAGCAGTACTTC. It specifies CASSVAGEGPPYEQYF.

This clone was detected once. V usage is TRBV6-6 and J usage is TRBJ2-7; no clear D. Germline lookup yields CDR1 MNHNY and CDR2 SVGAGI (reference sequence). This CDR3 contains 13 residues. V lost 0 bases and J lost 3, with 6 bases in between. CDR3 residues: CASSYSLGYEQYF. CDR3 in DNA: TGTGCCAGCAGTTACTCCCTAGGCTACGAGCAGTACTTC.

This chain uses TRBV11-2 with TRBJ2-2; D might be TRBD1 (5 bases). Deletions cut 1 base from V and 9 bases from J, with 18 bases between. Germline V gives CDR1 SGHAT, CDR2 FQNNGV. The length of the CDR3 is 16 residues. Here the CDR3 reads CASSLGRGPTHRELFF. CDR3 DNA sequence: TGTGCCAGCAGCTTAGGAAGGGGCCCGACGCACCGGGAGCTGTTTTTT. The full variable domain, rest sourced from reference TRBV11-2 and TRBJ2-2, is EAGVAQSPRYKIIEKRQSVAFWCNPISGHATLYWYQQILGQGPKLLIQFQNNGVVDDSQLPKDRFSAERLKGVDSTLKIQPAKLEDSAVYLCASSLGRGPTHRELFFGEGSRLTVL.

J is TRBJ1-2 and V is TRBV6-1; tentative D call: TRBD1 (5 bases). Trimming stripped 10 bases from V and 2 bases from J, with 14 bases between. Germline assignment: CDR1 MNHNS and CDR2 SASEGT. The CDR3 extends over 13 amino acids. The CDR3 nucleotides are TGTGCCACCCGAGGGGAGGGCAACTATGGCTACACCTTC. Translated: CATRGEGNYGYTF.

V and J are TRBV19 and TRBJ2-1; no clear D. This CDR3 spans 13 amino acids. The V end lost 2 bases, the J end lost 9 bases, and 11 bases lay between the germline ends. Germline values: CDR1 LNHDA, CDR2 SQIVND (reference sequence). The CDR3 loop is CASSISRVAEQFF. In DNA, the CDR3 is TGTGCCAGTAGTATATCGCGAGTCGCTGAGCAGTTCTTC.

The chain combines TRBV18 with TRBJ2-3, with 7 bases aligning to TRBD1. CDR1 is KGHSH and CDR2 is LQKENI in the germline V gene. The CDR3 is 14 amino acids. The trim removed 6 bases at V and 3 bases at J, leaving 6 bases unmatched. Written as DNA, the CDR3 is TGTGCCAGCTCTCCCGACAGGGCTACAGATACGCAGTATTTT. This codes for CASSPDRATDTQYF. The full variable domain, completed using reference TRBV18 and TRBJ2-3, is NAGVMQNPRHLVRRRGQEARLRCSPMKGHSHVYWYRQLPEEGLKFMVYLQKENIIDESGMPKERFSAEFPKEGPSILRIQQVVRGDSAAYFCASSPDRATDTQYFGPGTRLTVL.

The V call is TRBV19, the J call TRBJ2-5; 13 positions agree with TRBD2. Germline lookup yields CDR1 LNHDA and CDR2 SQIVND (reference sequence). This CDR3 has 15 amino acids. Germline trimming cut 5 bases from V and 7 bases from J; bases unmatched to any gene: 7. The CDR3 bases are TGTGCCAGTAGTCCAACTAGCGGGAGGGAGGGGACCCAGTACTTC. As protein: CASSPTSGREGTQYF. The variable domain in full, with the rest retrieved from reference TRBV19 and TRBJ2-5, is DGGITQSPKYLFRKEGQNVTLSCEQNLNHDAMYWYRQDPGQGLRLIYYSQIVNDFQKGDIAEGYSVSREKKESFPLTVTSAQKNPTAFYLCASSPTSGREGTQYFGPGTRLLVL.

V and J are TRBV2 and TRBJ2-1, with 12 bases matching TRBD2. Germline trimming cut 4 bases from V and 7 bases from J; bases unmatched to any gene: 8. The CDR3 covers 16 residues. From germline, CDR1 is SNHLY and CDR2 FYNNEI. CDR3 in amino acids: CASSAASGRVVNEQFF. CDR3 bases: TGTGCCAGCAGTGCGGCTAGCGGGAGGGTCGTGAATGAGCAGTTCTTC.